The 23 T cell receptor beta chains given below trace back to one sample, sequenced in a study of T cells in Graves' hyperthyroidism and ophthalmopathy. Amplification targeted TCR beta CDR3 regions from RNA transcripts. A first-round RT-PCR of the TCR CDR3 used the HTBI primer set. MiXCR, applied by TCRdb to the multiplex PCR reads, yields one record per CDR3 protein. The sample consists of 400,000 to 500,000 distinct CDR3 sequences, roughly 13% of them appearing once. Sequencing input: blood. The receptors were gathered from a woman younger than 30 with Graves' hyperthyroidism.

This clonotype occurred many times. The V and J genes are TRBV2 and TRBJ1-6; no reliable D call. V shed 9 bases and J shed 8 bases, with 17 bases lying between them. This CDR3 region has 14 residues. Germline values: CDR1 SNHLY, CDR2 FYNNEI. The CDR3 protein is CASGGRERDSPLHF. For the CDR3, the DNA is TGTGCCAGTGGCGGCCGGGAAAGGGATTCACCCCTCCACTTT.

This clonotype was detected many times. The rearrangement joins TRBV6-1 to TRBJ2-2; D assignment may be TRBD1 or TRBD2 (5 bases each). This CDR3 is 14 amino acids long. CDR1 is MNHNS and CDR2 is SASEGT in the germline V gene. V was trimmed by 5 bases and J by 1 base, leaving 8 bases between them. CDR3 sequence reads: CASSRDQNTGELFF. The CDR3 bases are TGTGCCAGCAGTAGGGACCAGAACACCGGGGAGCTGTTTTTT.

CDR3 amino acids: CASSLDRVDTEAFF. CDR3 nucleotides: TGTGCCAGCAGCTTAGATCGGGTGGACACTGAAGCTTTCTTT. This chain connects TRBV7-2 to TRBJ1-1; no definite D call. Germline CDR1 and CDR2: SGHTA and FQGNSA. V was pared by 1 base and J by 3 bases, with 9 bases between. The CDR3 loop spans 14 amino acids.

Of note for this clonotype: This clone may be a read error of a much larger clone one base away. The chain recombines TRBV19 with TRBJ2-1; no reliable D call. V was shortened by 6 bases and J by 0 bases, with 24 bases between the two germline ends. CDR3 size: 19 residues. Germline-derived CDR1 and CDR2 are LNHDA and SQIVND (reference sequence). The CDR3 reads CASSTQDIAAPTSYNEQFF. CDR3 coding DNA: TGTGCCAGTAGCACGCAGGATATCGCTGCCCCAACCTCCTACAATGAGCAGTTCTTC. The whole variable domain, remainder taken from reference TRBV19 and TRBJ2-1, is DGGITQSPKYLFRKEGQNVTLSCEQNLNHDAMYWYRQDPGQGLRLIYYSQIVNDFQKGDIAEGYSVSREKKESFPLTVTSAQKNPTAFYLCASSTQDIAAPTSYNEQFFGPGTRLTVL.

The chain uses TRBV28 and TRBJ2-5; no clear D. CDR3 length: 15 amino acids. Deletions cut 5 bases from V and 3 bases from J, with 16 bases between. The V gene's germline CDR1 is MDHEN and CDR2 SYDVKM. In DNA, the CDR3 is TGTGCCAGCAGTCCAATGGACGTCGGAAAAGAGACCCAGTACTTC. It specifies CASSPMDVGKETQYF.

This clonotype was recorded at least ten times. This sequence joins TRBV6-2 or TRBV6-3 and TRBJ2-2, with 8 bases aligning to TRBD2. CDR1 and CDR2 from the germline V gene are MNHEY and SVGEGT. CDR3 length: 17 residues. After removal of 7 bases from V and 6 bases from J, the junction contained 16 bases not matched to a gene. The chain's CDR3 is CASNVPSGSPGAGELFF. Written as DNA, the CDR3 is TGTGCCAGCAACGTGCCTAGCGGGTCACCCGGGGCCGGGGAGCTGTTTTTT.

This rearrangement joins TRBV11-2 to TRBJ2-7; D could derive from TRBD1 or TRBD2 (6 bases each). The CDR3 loop spans 12 amino acids. Trimming left V 3 bases short and J 13 bases short, with 16 bases between. Germline CDR1 reads SGHAT; CDR2 reads FQNNGV. CDR3 amino acids: CASSLEGHNLYF. CDR3 bases: TGTGCCAGCAGCTTGGAGGGACATAACCTATACTTC.

In this sample, this clonotype turned up many times. The rearrangement links TRBV27 to TRBJ2-3, with TRBD1 as a possible D gene (5 bases). Germline V CDR1 and CDR2: MNHEY, SMNVEV (reference sequence). The V gene lost 1 base and the J gene lost 3 bases, with 11 bases spanning the gap. The CDR3 is 15 amino acids. Written as DNA, the CDR3 is TGTGCCAGCAGTTTATTTACCAGGGATACAGATACGCAGTATTTT. Residues: CASSLFTRDTDTQYF.

V is TRBV13 and J is TRBJ1-2; no reliable D call. The CDR3 is made up of 13 amino acids. Trimming removed 6 bases from V and 4 bases from J, with 12 bases in between. Germline V gene data show CDR1 as PRHDT and CDR2 as FYEKMQ (reference sequence). In nucleotides, the CDR3 is TGTGCCAGCAGACCCGCAGGAGTCTATGGCTACACCTTC. Translation gives CASRPAGVYGYTF. Together with reference TRBV13 and TRBJ1-2, the CDR3 gives the full variable domain: AAGVIQSPRHLIKEKRETATLKCYPIPRHDTVYWYQQGPGQDPQFLISFYEKMQSDKGSIPDRFSAQQFSDYHSELNMSSLELGDSALYFCASRPAGVYGYTFGSGTRLTVV.

The chain has TRBV5-1 and TRBJ2-2; D is unclear. This CDR3 is built from 14 residues. V lost 7 bases to trimming and J lost 1 base, with 11 bases between them. Germline CDR1 SGHRS, CDR2 YFSETQ. The CDR3 nucleotides read TGCGCCAGCTACGCAGGCGTGAACACCGGGGAGCTGTTTTTT. Encoded protein: CASYAGVNTGELFF.

This clonotype was seen a handful of times. The chain uses TRBV20-1 and TRBJ1-4; 8 bases match TRBD1. V dropped 8 bases and J dropped 10; count of bases not matched to a gene: 12. Germline CDR1 is DFQATT and CDR2 is SNEGSKA (reference sequence). This CDR3 contains 13 residues. This CDR3 reads CSFRDRQGRKLFF. As DNA, the CDR3 is TGCAGTTTCCGAGACAGACAGGGGAGAAAACTGTTTTTT.

This clonotype appeared a few times. The V and J genes are TRBV20-1 and TRBJ2-1; TRBD2 matches at 13 bases. V lost 3 bases and J lost 8; bases outside the gene matches: 10. This CDR3 region has 16 residues. Germline V gene lookup returns CDR1 DFQATT and CDR2 SNEGSKA (reference sequence). The CDR3 protein is CSASSELAGGPDEQFF. For the CDR3, the DNA is TGCAGTGCTAGCTCCGAACTAGCGGGAGGGCCTGATGAGCAGTTCTTC.

This clonotype was counted ten times or more. The V call is TRBV6-5, the J call TRBJ1-1; D perhaps matches TRBD1 (5 bases). The CDR3 runs 17 residues. With 0 bases removed from V and 0 bases from J, the gap between germline ends came to 14 bases. Germline-derived CDR1 and CDR2 are MNHEY and SVGAGI. CDR3 sequence: CASSYSTRDQMNTEAFF. For the CDR3, the DNA is TGTGCCAGCAGTTACTCGACAAGGGACCAAATGAACACTGAAGCTTTCTTT.

This clonotype was seen only a few times. The rearrangement uses TRBV30 and TRBJ2-1, with D possibly being TRBD2 (5 bases). Germline V gene lookup returns CDR1 GTSNPN and CDR2 SVGIG (reference sequence). The V gene lost 7 bases and the J gene lost 5 bases, with 15 bases spanning the gap. The CDR3 is 13 residues long. DNA of the CDR3: TGTGCCTTTAGAGGGCATGATAACAATGAGCAGTTCTTC. It yields the protein CAFRGHDNNEQFF.

Concerning this clonotype itself: At one boundary the junction diverges from the germline segment, which might be a read error. J is TRBJ1-1 and V is TRBV6-1; tentatively, D is TRBD1 (6 bases). This CDR3 comprises 15 residues. CDR1 and CDR2 from the germline V gene are MNHNS and SASEGT. For the CDR3, the DNA is TGTGCCAGCAGCAATCCCGGGACACTGAACACTGTAGCTTTCTTT. Its protein product is CASSNPGTLNTVAFF.

This clonotype appeared many times. The rearrangement joins TRBV27 to TRBJ2-3; 9 bases are shared with TRBD1. The CDR3 loop spans 15 amino acids. From germline, CDR1 is MNHEY and CDR2 SMNVEV (reference sequence). J lost 2 bases, V lost 6 bases, and 6 bases had no gene match. The CDR3 region has the DNA TGTGCCAGCAGCACCCGGGACAGGGACACAGATACGCAGTATTTT. This encodes CASSTRDRDTDTQYF.

This clonotype was found a few times. The chain carries TRBV6-4 and TRBJ1-1; unclear D gene. Trimming cost V 6 bases and J 0 bases, with 11 bases left between them. Germline-derived CDR1 and CDR2 are MRHNA and SNTAGT. The CDR3 extends over 14 amino acids. CDR3 in amino acids: CASRDTFMNTEAFF. In DNA form, the CDR3 reads TGTGCCAGCAGGGATACATTTATGAACACTGAAGCTTTCTTT.

This clonotype came up many times. This chain links TRBV5-1 with TRBJ2-1; D gene uncertain. CDR3 length equals 14 residues. The germline V and J ends were trimmed by 1 base and 5 bases, with 10 bases remaining between them. Germline values: CDR1 SGHRS, CDR2 YFSETQ. The CDR3 protein is CASSLRLYNNEQFF. The DNA of the CDR3 is TGCGCCAGCAGCTTGCGTCTTTACAACAATGAGCAGTTCTTC.

The CDR3 loop is CASPPDHEVLEETQYF. The CDR3, as DNA: TGTGCCAGCCCCCCCGACCACGAAGTGCTAGAAGAGACCCAGTACTTC. This chain links TRBV7-9 with TRBJ2-5; unclear D gene. Germline V lookup: CDR1 SEHNR, CDR2 FQNEAQ (reference sequence). Trimming took 8 bases from V and 3 from J, leaving 22 bases between them. This CDR3 is 16 amino acids long.

This clonotype was picked up a small number of times. This rearrangement joins TRBV5-5 to TRBJ1-4; D is ambiguous. CDR3 length: 15 residues. V shed 1 base and J shed 5 bases, with 12 bases lying between them. Germline V gives CDR1 SGHKS, CDR2 YYEKEE (reference sequence). The CDR3 DNA reads TGTGCCAGCAGCTTGATTACGGGAAAGAATGAAAAACTGTTTTTT. Translating it yields CASSLITGKNEKLFF.

This clonotype was seen at least ten times. This chain connects TRBV2 to TRBJ1-1; 8 bases line up with TRBD1. Germline V gene lookup returns CDR1 SNHLY and CDR2 FYNNEI. This CDR3 is 14 amino acids long. J was trimmed by 3 bases and V by 3 bases; bases with no gene match: 3. This CDR3 reads CASSEGRGHTEAFF. The DNA of the CDR3 is TGTGCCAGCAGTGAGGGCAGGGGGCACACTGAAGCTTTCTTT. Together with reference TRBV2 and TRBJ1-1, the CDR3 gives the full variable domain: EPEVTQTPSHQVTQMGQEVILRCVPISNHLYFYWYRQILGQKVEFLVSFYNNEISEKSEIFDDQFSVERPDGSNFTLKIRSTKLEDSAMYFCASSEGRGHTEAFFGQGTRLTVV.

This clonotype was seen a handful of times. The chain carries TRBV29-1 and TRBJ2-7, with D tentatively TRBD2 (6 bases). Germline assignment: CDR1 SQVTM and CDR2 ANQGSEA. Trimming cost V 4 bases and J 6 bases, with 16 bases left between them. This CDR3 comprises 13 residues. The DNA for the CDR3 is TGCAGCGTTGCCGGGACTCATGAGGGCGAGCAGTACTTC. Translation gives CSVAGTHEGEQYF.

This rearrangement joins TRBV27 to TRBJ2-7; 11 nucleotides line up with TRBD2. V trimming: 1 base; J trimming: 6 bases; junction bases outside the gene matches: 5. Per germline, CDR1 MNHEY and CDR2 SMNVEV (reference sequence). The CDR3 has 15 amino acids. CDR3 in amino acids: CASSLLAGGKSEQYF. In nucleotides, the CDR3 is TGTGCCAGCAGTTTATTAGCGGGAGGGAAGAGCGAGCAGTACTTC.